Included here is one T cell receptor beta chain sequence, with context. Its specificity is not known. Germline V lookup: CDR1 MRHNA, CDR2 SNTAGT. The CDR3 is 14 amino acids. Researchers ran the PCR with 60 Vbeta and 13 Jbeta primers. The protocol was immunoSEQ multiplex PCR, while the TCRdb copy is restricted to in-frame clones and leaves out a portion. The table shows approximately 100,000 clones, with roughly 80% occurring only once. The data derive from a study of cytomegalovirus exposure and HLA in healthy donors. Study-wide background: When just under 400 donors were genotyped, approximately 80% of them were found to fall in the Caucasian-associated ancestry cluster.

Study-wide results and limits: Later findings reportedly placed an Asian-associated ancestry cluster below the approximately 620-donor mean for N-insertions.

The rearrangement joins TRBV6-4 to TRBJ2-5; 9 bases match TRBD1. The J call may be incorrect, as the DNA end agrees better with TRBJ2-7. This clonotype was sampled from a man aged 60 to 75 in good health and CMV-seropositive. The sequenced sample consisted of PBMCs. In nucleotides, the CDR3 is TGTGCCAGCAGTCCCGGGACAGGGTCCTACGAGCAGTACTTC. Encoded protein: CASSPGTGSYEQYF.